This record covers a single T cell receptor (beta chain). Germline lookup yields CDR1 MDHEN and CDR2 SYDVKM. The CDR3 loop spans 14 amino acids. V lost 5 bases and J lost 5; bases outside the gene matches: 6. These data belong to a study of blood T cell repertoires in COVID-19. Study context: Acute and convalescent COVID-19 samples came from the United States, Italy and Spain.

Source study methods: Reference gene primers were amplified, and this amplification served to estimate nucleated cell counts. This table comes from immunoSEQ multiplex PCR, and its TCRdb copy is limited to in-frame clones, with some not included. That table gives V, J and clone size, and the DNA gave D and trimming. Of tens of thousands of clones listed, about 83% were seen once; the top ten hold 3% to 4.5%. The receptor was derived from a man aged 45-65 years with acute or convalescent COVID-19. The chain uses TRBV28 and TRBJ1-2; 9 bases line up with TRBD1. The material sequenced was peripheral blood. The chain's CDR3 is CASSIQGAGYGYTF. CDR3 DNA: TGTGCCAGCAGTATACAGGGGGCGGGTTATGGCTACACCTTC.